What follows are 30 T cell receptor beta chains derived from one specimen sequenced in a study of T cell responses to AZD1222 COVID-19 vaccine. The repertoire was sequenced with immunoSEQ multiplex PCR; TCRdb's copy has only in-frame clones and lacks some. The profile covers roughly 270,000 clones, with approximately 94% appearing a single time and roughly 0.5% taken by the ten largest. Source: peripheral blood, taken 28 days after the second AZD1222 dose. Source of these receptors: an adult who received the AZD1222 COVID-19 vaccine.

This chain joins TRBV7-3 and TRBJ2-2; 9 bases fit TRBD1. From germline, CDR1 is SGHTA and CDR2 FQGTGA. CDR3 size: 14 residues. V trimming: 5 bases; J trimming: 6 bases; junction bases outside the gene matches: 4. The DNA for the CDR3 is TGTGCCAGCAGCCCACAGGGGGCTGCCGGGGAGCTGTTTTTT. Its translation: CASSPQGAAGELFF.

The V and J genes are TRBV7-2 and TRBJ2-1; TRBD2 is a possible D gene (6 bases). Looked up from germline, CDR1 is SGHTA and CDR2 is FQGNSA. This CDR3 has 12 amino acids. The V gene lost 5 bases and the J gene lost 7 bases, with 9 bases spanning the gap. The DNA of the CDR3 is TGTGCCAGCAGCAGACTAGAGAATGAGCAGTTCTTC. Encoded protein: CASSRLENEQFF.

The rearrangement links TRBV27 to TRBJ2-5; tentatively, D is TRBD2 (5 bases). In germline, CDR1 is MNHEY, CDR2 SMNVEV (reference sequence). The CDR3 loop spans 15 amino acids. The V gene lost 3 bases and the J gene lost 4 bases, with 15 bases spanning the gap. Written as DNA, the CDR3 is TGTGCCAGCAGTTTTCGGGGTTTGGGGAGAGAGACCCAGTACTTC. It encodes CASSFRGLGRETQYF.

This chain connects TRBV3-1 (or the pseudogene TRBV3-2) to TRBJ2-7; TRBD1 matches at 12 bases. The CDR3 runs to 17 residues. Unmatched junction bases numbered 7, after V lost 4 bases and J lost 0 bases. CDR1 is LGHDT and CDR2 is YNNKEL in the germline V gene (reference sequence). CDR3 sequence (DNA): TGTGCCAGCAGCCTCGGGACAGGGGGCTTCTCCTCCTACGAGCAGTACTTC. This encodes CASSLGTGGFSSYEQYF.

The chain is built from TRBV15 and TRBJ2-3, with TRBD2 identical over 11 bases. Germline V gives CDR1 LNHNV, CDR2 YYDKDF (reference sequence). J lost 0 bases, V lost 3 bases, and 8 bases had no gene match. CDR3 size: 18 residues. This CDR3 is CATSSPSLAGGSTDTQYF. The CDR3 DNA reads TGTGCCACCAGCAGCCCAAGTTTAGCGGGGGGGAGCACAGATACGCAGTATTTT.

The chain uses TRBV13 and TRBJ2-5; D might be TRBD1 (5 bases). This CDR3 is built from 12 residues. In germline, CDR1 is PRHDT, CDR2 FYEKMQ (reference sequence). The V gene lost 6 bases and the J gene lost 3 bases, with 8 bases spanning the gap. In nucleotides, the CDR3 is TGTGCCAGCAGTCTCAGGGAAGAGACCCAGTACTTC. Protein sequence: CASSLREETQYF.

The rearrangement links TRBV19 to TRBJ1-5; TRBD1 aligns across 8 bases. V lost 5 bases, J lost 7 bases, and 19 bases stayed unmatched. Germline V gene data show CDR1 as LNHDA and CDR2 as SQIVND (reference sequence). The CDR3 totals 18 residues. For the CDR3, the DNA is TGTGCCAGTAGTGCACGGAGACACGGACAGGGAGTAGGACAGCCCCAGCATTTT. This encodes CASSARRHGQGVGQPQHF.

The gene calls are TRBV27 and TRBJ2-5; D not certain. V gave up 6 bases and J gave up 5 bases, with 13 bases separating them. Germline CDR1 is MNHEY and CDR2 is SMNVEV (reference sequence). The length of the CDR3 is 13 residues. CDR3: CASRTGSRETQYF. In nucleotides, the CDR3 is TGTGCCAGCAGAACCGGGTCGAGGGAGACCCAGTACTTC.

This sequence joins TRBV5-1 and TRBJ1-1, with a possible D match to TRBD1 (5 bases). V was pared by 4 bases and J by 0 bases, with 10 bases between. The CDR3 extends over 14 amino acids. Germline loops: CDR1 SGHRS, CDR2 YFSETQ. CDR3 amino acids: CASSATRVNTEAFF. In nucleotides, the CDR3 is TGCGCCAGCAGCGCGACCAGGGTGAACACTGAAGCTTTCTTT.

This CDR3 reads CASSLGLIRDRVGIEQYF. The CDR3 coding sequence is TGTGCCAGCAGCTTAGGCCTAATTCGGGACAGGGTAGGGATCGAGCAGTACTTC. The rearrangement joins TRBV13 to TRBJ2-7, with 9 bases matching TRBD1. The CDR3 is 18 amino acids. V lost 0 bases, J lost 6 bases, and 15 bases stayed unmatched. Germline-derived CDR1 and CDR2 are PRHDT and FYEKMQ (reference sequence).

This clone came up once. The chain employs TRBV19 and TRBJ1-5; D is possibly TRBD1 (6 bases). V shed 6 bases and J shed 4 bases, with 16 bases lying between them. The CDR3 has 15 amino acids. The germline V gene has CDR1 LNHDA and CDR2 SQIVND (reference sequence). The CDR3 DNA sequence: TGTGCCAGTAGCCTCCAGGGGCCATTAAATCAGCCCCAGCATTTT. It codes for CASSLQGPLNQPQHF.

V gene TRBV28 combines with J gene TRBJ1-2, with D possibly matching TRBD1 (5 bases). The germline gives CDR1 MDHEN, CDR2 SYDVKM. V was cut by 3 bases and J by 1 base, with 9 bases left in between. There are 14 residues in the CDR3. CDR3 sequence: CASSLGTINYGYTF. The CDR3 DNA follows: TGTGCCAGCAGTTTGGGGACCATTAACTATGGCTACACCTTC.

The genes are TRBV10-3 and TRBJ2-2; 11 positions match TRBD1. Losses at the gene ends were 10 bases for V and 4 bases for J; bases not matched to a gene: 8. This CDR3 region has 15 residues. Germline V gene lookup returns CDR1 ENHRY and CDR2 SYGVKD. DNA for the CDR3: TGTGCCACCAACAGGGGACAGGGGGGCACCGGGGAGCTGTTTTTT. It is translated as CATNRGQGGTGELFF.

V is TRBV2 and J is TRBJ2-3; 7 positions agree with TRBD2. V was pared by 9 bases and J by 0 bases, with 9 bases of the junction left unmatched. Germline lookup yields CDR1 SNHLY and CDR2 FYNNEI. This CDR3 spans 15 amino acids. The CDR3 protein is CARAPDGGSTDTQYF. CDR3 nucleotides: TGTGCCAGAGCGCCGGACGGGGGGAGCACAGATACGCAGTATTTT.

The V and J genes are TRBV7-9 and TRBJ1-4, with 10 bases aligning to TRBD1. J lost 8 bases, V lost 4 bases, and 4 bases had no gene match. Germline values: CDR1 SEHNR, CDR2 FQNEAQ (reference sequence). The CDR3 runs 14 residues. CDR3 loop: CASSWGTGAEKLFF. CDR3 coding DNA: TGTGCCAGCAGCTGGGGGACAGGGGCCGAAAAACTGTTTTTT.

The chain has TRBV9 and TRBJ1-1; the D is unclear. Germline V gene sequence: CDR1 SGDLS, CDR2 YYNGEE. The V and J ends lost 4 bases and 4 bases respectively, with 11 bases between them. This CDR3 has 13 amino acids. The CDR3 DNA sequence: TGTGCCAGCAGCCTCGGAAGCGGCACTGAAGCTTTCTTT. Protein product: CASSLGSGTEAFF.

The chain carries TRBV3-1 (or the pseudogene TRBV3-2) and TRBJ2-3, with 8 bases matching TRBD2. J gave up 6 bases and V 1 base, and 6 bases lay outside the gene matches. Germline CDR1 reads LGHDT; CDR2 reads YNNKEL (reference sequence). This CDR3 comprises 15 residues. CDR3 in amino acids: CASSQGQAGADTQYF. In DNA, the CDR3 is TGTGCCAGCAGCCAAGGACAAGCGGGAGCGGATACGCAGTATTTT.

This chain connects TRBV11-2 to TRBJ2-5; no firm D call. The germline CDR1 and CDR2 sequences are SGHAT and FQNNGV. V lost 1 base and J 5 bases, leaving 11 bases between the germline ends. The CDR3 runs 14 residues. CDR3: CASSLGAVRETQYF. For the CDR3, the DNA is TGTGCCAGCAGCTTAGGGGCGGTTCGGGAGACCCAGTACTTC.

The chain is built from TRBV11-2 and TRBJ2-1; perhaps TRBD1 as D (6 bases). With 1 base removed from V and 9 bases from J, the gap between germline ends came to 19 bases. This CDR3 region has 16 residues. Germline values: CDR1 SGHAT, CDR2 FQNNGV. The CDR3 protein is CASSLVAGAALGEQFF. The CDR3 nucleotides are TGTGCCAGCAGCTTAGTGGCAGGGGCCGCACTGGGTGAGCAGTTCTTC.

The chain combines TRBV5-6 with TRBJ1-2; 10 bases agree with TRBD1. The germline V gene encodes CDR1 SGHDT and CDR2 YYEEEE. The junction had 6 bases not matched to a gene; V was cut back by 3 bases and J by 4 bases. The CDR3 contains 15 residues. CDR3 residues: CASSYYGTGVYGYTF. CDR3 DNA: TGTGCCAGCAGCTACTACGGGACAGGGGTCTATGGCTACACCTTC.

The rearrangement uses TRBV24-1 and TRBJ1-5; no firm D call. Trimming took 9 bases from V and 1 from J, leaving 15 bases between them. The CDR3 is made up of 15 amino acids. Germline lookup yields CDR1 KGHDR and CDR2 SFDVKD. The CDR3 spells CATASHIESNQPQHF. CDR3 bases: TGTGCCACCGCGTCGCACATAGAGAGCAATCAGCCCCAGCATTTT.

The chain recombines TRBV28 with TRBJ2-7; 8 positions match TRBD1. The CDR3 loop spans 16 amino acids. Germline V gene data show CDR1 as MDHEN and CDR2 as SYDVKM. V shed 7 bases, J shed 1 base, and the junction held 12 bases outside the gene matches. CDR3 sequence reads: CASTSAGQELSYEQYF. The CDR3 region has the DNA TGTGCCAGCACTTCTGCGGGACAGGAATTGTCCTACGAGCAGTACTTC.

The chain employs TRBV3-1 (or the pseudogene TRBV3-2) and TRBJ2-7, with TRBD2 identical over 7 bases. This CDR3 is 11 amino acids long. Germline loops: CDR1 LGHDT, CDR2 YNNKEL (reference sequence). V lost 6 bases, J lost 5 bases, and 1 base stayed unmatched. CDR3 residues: CASSRGDEQYF. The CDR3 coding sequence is TGTGCCAGCAGTCGGGGGGACGAGCAGTACTTC.

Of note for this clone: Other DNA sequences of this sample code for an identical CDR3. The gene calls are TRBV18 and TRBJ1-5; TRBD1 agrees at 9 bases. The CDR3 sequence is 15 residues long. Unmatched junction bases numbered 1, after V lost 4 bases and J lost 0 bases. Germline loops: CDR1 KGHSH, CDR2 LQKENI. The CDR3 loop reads CASSQQGASNQPQHF. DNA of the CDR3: TGTGCCAGCTCACAACAGGGGGCTAGCAATCAGCCCCAGCATTTT.

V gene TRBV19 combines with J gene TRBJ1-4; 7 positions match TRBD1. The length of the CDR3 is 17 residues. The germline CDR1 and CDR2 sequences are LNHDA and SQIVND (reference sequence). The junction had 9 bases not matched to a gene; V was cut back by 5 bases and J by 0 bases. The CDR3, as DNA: TGTGCCAGTAGTGACAGGGATATCCGTGCAACTAATGAAAAACTGTTTTTT. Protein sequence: CASSDRDIRATNEKLFF.

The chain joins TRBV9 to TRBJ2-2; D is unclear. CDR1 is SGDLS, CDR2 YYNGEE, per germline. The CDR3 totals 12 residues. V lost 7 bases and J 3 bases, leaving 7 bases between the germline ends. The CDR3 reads CASGSYTGELFF. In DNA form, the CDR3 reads TGTGCCAGCGGGTCCTACACCGGGGAGCTGTTTTTT.

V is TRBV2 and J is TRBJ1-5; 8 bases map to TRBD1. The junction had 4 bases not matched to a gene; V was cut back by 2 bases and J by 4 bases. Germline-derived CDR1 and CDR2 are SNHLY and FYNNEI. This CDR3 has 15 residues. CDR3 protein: CASSERTGWNQPQHF. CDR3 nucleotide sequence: TGTGCCAGCAGTGAACGGACAGGGTGGAATCAGCCCCAGCATTTT.

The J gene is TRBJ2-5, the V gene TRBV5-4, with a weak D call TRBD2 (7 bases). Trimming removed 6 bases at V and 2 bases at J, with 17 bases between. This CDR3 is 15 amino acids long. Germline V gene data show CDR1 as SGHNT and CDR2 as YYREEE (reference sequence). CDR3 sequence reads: CASTRGAGLQETQYF. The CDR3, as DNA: TGTGCCAGCACCCGGGGGGCAGGGCTTCAAGAGACCCAGTACTTC.

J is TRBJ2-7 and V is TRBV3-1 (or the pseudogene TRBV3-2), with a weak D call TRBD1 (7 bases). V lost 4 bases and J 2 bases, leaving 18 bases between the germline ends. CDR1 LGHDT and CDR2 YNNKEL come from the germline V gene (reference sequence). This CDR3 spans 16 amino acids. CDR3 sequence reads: CASSLSYDREAYEQYF. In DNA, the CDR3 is TGTGCCAGCAGCCTCTCCTATGACAGGGAGGCCTACGAGCAGTACTTC.

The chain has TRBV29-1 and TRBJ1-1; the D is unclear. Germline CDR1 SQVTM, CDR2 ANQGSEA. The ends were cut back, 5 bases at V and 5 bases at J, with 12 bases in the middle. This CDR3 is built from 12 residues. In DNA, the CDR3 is TGCAGCGTTCGAAGCGGTGGAACTGAAGCTTTCTTT. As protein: CSVRSGGTEAFF.